This T cell receptor (beta chain) was obtained from a study of T cell changes during pregnancy in multiple sclerosis. The germline V gene has CDR1 ENHRY and CDR2 SYGVKD. Trimming removed 10 bases at V and 2 bases at J, with 14 bases between. The CDR3 extends over 13 amino acids. The repertoire was sequenced with immunoSEQ multiplex PCR; TCRdb's copy has only in-frame clones and lacks some. The profile shows 40,000 to 55,000 clones, more than 90% of them singletons. This clonotype was sampled from a female donor with multiple sclerosis, enrolled in a pregnancy study. The rearrangement uses TRBV10-3 and TRBJ1-1, with D uncertain. Sample: CD8+ T cells from peripheral blood mononuclear cells, taken after pregnancy. CDR3 region: CATSTHNNTEAFF. CDR3 nucleotide sequence: TGTGCCACAAGCACTCATAATAACACTGAAGCTTTCTTT.